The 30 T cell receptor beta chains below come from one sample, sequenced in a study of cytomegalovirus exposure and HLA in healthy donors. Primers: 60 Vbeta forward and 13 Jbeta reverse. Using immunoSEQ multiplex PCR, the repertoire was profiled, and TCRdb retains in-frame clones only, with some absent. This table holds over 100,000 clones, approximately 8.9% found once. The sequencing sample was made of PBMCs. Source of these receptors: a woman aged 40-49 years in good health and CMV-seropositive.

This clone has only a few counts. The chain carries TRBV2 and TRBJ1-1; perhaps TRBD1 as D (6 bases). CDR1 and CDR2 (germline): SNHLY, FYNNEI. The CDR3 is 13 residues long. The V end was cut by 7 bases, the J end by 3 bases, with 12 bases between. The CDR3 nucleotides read TGTGCCAGCAAGGGGGTCCTGGACACTGAAGCTTTCTTT. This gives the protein CASKGVLDTEAFF. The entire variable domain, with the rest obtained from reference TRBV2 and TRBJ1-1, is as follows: EPEVTQTPSHQVTQMGQEVILRCVPISNHLYFYWYRQILGQKVEFLVSFYNNEISEKSEIFDDQFSVERPDGSNFTLKIRSTKLEDSAMYFCASKGVLDTEAFFGQGTRLTVV.

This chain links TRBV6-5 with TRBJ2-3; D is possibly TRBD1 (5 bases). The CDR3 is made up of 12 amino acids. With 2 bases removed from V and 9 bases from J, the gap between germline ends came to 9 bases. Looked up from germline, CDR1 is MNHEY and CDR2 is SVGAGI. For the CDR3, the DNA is TGTGCCAGCAGTTACGCAGGGTTGACGCAGTATTTT. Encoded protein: CASSYAGLTQYF.

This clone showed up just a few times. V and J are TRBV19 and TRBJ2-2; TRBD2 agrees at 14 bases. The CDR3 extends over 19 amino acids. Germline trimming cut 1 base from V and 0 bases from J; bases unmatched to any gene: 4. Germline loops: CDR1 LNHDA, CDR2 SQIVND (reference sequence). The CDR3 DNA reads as TGTGCCAGTAGTATAGTTGGGACTAGCGGGAGTCCGAACACCGGGGAGCTGTTTTTT. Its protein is CASSIVGTSGSPNTGELFF. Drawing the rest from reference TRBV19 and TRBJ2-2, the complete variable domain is DGGITQSPKYLFRKEGQNVTLSCEQNLNHDAMYWYRQDPGQGLRLIYYSQIVNDFQKGDIAEGYSVSREKKESFPLTVTSAQKNPTAFYLCASSIVGTSGSPNTGELFFGEGSRLTVL.

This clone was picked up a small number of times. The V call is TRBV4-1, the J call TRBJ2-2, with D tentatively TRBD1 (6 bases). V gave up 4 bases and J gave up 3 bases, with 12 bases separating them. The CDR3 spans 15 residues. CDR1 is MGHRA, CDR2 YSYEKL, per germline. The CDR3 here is CASSPAGVYTGELFF. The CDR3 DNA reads TGCGCCAGCAGCCCAGCAGGGGTGTACACCGGGGAGCTGTTTTTT.

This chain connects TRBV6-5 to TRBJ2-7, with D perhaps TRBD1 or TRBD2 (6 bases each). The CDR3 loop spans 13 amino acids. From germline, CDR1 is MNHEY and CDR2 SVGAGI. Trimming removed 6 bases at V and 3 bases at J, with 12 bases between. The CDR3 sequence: CASSYREDYEQYF. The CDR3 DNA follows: TGTGCCAGCAGCTACAGGGAGGACTACGAGCAGTACTTC.

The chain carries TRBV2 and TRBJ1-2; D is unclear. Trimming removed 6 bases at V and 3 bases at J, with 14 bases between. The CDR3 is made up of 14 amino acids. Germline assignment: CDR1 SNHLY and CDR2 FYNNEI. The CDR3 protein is CASRVGGNYYGYTF. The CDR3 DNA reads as TGTGCCAGCAGGGTGGGAGGGAATTACTATGGCTACACCTTC. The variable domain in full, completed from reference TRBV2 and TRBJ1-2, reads EPEVTQTPSHQVTQMGQEVILRCVPISNHLYFYWYRQILGQKVEFLVSFYNNEISEKSEIFDDQFSVERPDGSNFTLKIRSTKLEDSAMYFCASRVGGNYYGYTFGSGTRLTVV.

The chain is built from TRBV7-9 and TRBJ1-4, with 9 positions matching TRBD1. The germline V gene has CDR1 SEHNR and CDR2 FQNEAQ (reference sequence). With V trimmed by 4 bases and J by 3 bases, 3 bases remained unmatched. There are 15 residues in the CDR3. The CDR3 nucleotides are TGTGCCAGCAGCTCCACAGGGGGCCCTAATGAAAAACTGTTTTTT. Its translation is CASSSTGGPNEKLFF.

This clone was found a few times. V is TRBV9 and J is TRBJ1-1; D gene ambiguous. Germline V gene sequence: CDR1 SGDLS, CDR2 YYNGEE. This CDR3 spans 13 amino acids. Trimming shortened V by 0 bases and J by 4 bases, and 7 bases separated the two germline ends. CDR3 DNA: TGTGCCAGCAGCGTAGGGAGGACCACTGAAGCTTTCTTT. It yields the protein CASSVGRTTEAFF.

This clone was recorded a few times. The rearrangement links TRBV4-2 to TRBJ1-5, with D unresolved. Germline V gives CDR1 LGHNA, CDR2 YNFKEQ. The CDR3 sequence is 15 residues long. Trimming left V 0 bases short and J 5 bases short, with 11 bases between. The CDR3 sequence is CASSQEEVTDQPQHF. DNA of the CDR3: TGTGCCAGCAGCCAAGAAGAGGTTACGGATCAGCCCCAGCATTTT.

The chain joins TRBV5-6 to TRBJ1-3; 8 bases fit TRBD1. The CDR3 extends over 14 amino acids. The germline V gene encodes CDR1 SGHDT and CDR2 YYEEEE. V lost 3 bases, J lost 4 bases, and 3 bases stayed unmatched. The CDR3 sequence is CASSYWDRGNTIYF. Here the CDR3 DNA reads TGTGCCAGCAGCTATTGGGACAGGGGAAACACCATATATTTT. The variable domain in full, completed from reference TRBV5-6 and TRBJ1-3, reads DAGVTQSPTHLIKTRGQQVTLRCSPKSGHDTVSWYQQALGQGPQFIFQYYEEEERQRGNFPDRFSGHQFPNYSSELNVNALLLGDSALYLCASSYWDRGNTIYFGEGSWLTVV.

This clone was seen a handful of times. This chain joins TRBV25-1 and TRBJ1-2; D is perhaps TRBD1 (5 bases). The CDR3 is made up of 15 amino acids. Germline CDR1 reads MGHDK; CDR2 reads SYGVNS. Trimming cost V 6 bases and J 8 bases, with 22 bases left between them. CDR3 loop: CASRRSLAGMWGYTF. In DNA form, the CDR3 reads TGTGCCAGCAGACGGTCTTTAGCAGGGATGTGGGGCTACACCTTC.

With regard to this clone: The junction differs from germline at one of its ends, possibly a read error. CDR3 loop: CANSLEQGMPQHF. The CDR3 region has the DNA TGTGCCAACAGCTTAGAACAGGGGATGCCCCAGCATTTT. The chain carries TRBV7-2 and TRBJ1-5; 7 nucleotides agree with TRBD1. Germline-derived CDR1 and CDR2 are SGHTA and FQGNSA. The CDR3 totals 13 residues.

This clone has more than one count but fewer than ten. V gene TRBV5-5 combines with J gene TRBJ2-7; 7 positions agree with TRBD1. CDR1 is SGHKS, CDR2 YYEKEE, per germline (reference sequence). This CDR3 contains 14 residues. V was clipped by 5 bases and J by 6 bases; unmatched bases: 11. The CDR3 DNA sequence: TGTGCCAGCAGTCGACAGGGCCTTGATTTCGAGCAGTACTTC. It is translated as CASSRQGLDFEQYF.

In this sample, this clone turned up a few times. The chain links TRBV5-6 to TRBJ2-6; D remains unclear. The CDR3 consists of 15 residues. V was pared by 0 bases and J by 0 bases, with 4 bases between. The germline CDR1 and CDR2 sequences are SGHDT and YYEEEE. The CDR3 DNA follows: TGTGCCAGCAGCTTGGGAGCCTCTGGGGCCAACGTCCTGACTTTC. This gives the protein CASSLGASGANVLTF. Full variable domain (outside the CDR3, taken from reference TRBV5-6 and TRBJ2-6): DAGVTQSPTHLIKTRGQQVTLRCSPKSGHDTVSWYQQALGQGPQFIFQYYEEEERQRGNFPDRFSGHQFPNYSSELNVNALLLGDSALYLCASSLGASGANVLTFGAGSRLTVL.

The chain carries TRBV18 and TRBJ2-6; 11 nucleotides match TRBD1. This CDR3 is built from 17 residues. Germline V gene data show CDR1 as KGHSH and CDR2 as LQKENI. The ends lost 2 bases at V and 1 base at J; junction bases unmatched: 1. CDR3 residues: CASSPGDRGSGANVLTF. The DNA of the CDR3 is TGTGCCAGCTCACCAGGGGACAGGGGGTCTGGGGCCAACGTCCTGACTTTC.

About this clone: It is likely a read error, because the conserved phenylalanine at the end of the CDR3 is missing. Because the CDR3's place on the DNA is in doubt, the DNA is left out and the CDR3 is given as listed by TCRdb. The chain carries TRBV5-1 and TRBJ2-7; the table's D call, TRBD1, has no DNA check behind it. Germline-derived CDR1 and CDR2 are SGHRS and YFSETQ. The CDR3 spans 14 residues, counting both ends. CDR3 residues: CASSLGDSSYEKYL.

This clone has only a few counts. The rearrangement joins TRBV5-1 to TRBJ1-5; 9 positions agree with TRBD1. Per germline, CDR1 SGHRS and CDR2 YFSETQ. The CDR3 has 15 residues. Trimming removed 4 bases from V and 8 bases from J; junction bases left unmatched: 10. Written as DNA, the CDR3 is TGCGCCAGCAGCGAGGGGGGGACAGGGCCTGAGCCCCAGCATTTT. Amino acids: CASSEGGTGPEPQHF.

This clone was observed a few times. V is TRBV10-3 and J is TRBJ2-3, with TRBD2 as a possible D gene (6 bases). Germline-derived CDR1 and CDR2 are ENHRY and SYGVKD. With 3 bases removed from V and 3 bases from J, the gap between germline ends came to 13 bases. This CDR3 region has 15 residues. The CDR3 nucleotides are TGTGCCATCAGTGATTCTAGCGTCATTACAGATACGCAGTATTTT. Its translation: CAISDSSVITDTQYF.

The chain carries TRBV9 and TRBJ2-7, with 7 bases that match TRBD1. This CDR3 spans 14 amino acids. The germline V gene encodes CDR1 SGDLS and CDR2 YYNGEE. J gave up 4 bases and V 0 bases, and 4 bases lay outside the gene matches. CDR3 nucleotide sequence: TGTGCCAGCAGCGTAGCGGCAGGGGGATACGAGCAGTACTTC. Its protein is CASSVAAGGYEQYF.

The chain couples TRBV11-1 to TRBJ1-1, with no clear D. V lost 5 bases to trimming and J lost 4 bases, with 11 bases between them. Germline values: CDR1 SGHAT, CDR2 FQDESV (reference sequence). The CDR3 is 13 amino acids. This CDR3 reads CASSLSISTEAFF. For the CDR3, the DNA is TGTGCCAGCAGCCTTTCTATTAGCACTGAAGCTTTCTTT. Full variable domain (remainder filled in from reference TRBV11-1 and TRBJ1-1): EAEVAQSPRYKITEKSQAVAFWCDPISGHATLYWYRQILGQGPELLVQFQDESVVDDSQLPKDRFSAERLKGVDSTLKIQPAELGDSAMYLCASSLSISTEAFFGQGTRLTVV.

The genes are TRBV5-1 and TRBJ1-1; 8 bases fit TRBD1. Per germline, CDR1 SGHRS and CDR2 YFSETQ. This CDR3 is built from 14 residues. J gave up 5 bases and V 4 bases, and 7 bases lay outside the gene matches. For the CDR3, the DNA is TGCGCCAGCAGCCTTGGGACAGGATGGACTGAAGCTTTCTTT. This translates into CASSLGTGWTEAFF.

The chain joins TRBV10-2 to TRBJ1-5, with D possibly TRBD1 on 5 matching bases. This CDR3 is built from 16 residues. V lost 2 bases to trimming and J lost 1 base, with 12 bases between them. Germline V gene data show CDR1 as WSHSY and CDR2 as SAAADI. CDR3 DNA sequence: TGCGCCAGCAGTGAGAGTAGGACACCCAGCAATCAGCCCCAGCATTTT. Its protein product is CASSESRTPSNQPQHF.

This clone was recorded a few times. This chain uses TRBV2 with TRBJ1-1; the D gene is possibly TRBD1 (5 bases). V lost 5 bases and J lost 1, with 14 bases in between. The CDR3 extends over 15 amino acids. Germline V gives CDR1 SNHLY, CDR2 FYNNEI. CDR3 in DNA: TGTGCCAGCAGTTCCTACCAGGGTCAGAACACTGAAGCTTTCTTT. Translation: CASSSYQGQNTEAFF.

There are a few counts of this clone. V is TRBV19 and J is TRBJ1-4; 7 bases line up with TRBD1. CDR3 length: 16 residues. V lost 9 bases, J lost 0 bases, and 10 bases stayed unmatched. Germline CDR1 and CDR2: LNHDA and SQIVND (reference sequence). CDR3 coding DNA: TGTGCCAGCCCCACCCCCCAGGGGGCAACTAATGAAAAACTGTTTTTT. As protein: CASPTPQGATNEKLFF.

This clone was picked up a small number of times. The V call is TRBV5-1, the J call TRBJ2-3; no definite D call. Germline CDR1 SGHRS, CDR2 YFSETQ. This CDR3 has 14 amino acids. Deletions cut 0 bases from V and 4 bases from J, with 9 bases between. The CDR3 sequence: CASSLVKTPDTQYF. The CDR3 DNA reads TGCGCCAGCAGCTTGGTCAAAACACCAGATACGCAGTATTTT.

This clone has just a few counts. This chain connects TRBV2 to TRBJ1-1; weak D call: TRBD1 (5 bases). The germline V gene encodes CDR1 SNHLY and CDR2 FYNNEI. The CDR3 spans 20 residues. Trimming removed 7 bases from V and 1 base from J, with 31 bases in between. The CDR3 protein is CASTNAGVSRSFLRNTEAFF. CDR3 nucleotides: TGTGCCAGCACTAACGCGGGGGTTTCCCGGTCTTTCTTGAGGAACACTGAAGCTTTCTTT.

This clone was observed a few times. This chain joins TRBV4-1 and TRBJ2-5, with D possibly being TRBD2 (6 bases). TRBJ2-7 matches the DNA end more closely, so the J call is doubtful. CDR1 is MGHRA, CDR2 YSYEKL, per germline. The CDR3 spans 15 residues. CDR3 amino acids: CASSQDPTSQDEQYF. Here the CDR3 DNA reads TGCGCCAGCAGCCAAGATCCGACTAGTCAGGACGAGCAGTACTTC.

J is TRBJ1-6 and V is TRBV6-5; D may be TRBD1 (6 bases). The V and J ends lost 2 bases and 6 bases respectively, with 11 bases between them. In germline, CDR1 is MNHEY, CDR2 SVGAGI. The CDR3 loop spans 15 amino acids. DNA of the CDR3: TGTGCCAGCAGTTACACAACAGGGACTAATTCACCCCTCCACTTT. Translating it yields CASSYTTGTNSPLHF.

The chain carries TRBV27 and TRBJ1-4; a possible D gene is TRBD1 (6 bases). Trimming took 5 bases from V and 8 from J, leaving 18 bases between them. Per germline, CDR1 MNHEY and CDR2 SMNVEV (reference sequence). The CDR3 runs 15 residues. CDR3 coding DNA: TGTGCCAGCAGTGCCACTACAGGGCTTTGGGAAAAACTGTTTTTT. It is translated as CASSATTGLWEKLFF.

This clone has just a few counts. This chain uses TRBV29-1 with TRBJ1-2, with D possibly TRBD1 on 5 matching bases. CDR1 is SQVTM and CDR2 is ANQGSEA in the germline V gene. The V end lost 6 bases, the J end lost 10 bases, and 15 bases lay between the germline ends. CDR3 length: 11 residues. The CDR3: CSVLSGLDYTF. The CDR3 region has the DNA TGCAGCGTGCTCTCGGGACTTGACTACACCTTC.